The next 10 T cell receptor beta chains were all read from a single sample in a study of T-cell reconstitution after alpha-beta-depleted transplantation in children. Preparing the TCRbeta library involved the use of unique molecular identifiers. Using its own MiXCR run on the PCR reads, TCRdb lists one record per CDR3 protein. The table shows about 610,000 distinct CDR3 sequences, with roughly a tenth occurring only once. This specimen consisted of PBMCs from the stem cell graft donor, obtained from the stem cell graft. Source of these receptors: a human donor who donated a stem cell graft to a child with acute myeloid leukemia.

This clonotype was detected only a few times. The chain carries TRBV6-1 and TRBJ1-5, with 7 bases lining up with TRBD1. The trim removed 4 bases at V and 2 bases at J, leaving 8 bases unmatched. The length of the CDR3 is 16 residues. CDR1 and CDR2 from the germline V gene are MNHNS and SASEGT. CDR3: CASSGTQGIGNQPQHF. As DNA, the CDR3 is TGTGCCAGCAGTGGAACACAGGGGATAGGCAATCAGCCCCAGCATTTT.

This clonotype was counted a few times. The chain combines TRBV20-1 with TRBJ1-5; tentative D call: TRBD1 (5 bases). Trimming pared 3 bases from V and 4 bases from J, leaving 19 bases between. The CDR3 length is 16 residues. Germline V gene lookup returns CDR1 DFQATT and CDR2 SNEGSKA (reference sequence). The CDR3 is CSARSRGSLINQPQHF. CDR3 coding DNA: TGCAGTGCTAGGTCAAGGGGCAGCTTAATTAATCAGCCCCAGCATTTT.

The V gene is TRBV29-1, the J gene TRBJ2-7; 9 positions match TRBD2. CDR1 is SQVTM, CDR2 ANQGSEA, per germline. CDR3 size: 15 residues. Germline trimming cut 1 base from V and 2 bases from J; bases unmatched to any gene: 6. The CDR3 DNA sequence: TGCAGCGTTGAAGGAACTAGCGGGCCCCCCTACGAGCAGTACTTC. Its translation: CSVEGTSGPPYEQYF.

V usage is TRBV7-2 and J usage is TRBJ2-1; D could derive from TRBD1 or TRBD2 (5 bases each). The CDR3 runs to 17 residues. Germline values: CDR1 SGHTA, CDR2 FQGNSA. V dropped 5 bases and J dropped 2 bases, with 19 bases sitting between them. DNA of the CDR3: TGTGCCAGCAGCCTCCTCGACGGGACCGGGGCCTACAATGAGCAGTTCTTC. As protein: CASSLLDGTGAYNEQFF.

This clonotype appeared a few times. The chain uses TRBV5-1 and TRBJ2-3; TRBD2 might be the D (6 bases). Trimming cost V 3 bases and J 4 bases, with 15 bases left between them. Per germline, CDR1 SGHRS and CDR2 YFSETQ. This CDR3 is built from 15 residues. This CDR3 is CASSSEGGWADTQYF. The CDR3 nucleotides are TGCGCCAGCAGCTCGGAGGGCGGGTGGGCAGATACGCAGTATTTT.

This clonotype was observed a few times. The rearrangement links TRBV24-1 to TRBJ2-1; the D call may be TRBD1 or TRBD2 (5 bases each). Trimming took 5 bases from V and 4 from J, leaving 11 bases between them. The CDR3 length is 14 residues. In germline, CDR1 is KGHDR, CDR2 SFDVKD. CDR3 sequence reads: CATSVGTLYNEQFF. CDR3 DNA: TGTGCCACCAGTGTTGGGACCCTTTACAATGAGCAGTTCTTC.

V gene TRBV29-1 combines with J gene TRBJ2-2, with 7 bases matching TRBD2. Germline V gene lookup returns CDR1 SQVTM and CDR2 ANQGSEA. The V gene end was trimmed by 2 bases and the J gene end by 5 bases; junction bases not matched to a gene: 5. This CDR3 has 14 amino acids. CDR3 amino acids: CSVEWAGATGELFF. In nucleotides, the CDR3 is TGCAGCGTTGAATGGGCGGGAGCGACCGGGGAGCTGTTTTTT.

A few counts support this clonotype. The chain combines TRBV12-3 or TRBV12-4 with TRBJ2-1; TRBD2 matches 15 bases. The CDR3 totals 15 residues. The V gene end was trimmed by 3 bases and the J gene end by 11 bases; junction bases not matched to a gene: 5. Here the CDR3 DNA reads TGTGCCAGCAGTTTCGGACTAGCGGGAGGGTACAAGCAGTTCTTC. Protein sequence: CASSFGLAGGYKQFF.

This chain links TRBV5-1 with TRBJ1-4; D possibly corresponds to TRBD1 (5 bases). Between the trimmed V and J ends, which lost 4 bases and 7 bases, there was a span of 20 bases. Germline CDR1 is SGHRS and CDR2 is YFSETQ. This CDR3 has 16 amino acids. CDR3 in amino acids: CASSPFREVSPEKLFF. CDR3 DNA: TGCGCCAGCAGCCCATTCAGGGAAGTCTCGCCTGAAAAACTGTTTTTT.

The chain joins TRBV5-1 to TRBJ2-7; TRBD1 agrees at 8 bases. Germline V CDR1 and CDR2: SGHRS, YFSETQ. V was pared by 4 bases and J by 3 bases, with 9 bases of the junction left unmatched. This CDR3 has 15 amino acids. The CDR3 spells CASSPSGQEFYEQYF. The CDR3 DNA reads TGCGCCAGCAGCCCGTCGGGACAGGAGTTCTACGAGCAGTACTTC.